Listed here is a single TCR beta chain. Only in-frame clones appear in the TCRdb table, and some are missing; sequencing was by immunoSEQ multiplex PCR. The repertoire holds roughly 200,000 clones, approximately 90% seen once, with about 4% in the top ten. The sample comes from a study of blood T cell repertoires in COVID-19. Study background: Samples representing acute and convalescent COVID-19 were sourced from the United States, Italy and Spain.

V lost 0 bases and J lost 4; bases outside the gene matches: 6. This CDR3 has 16 amino acids. Germline loops: CDR1 SGHTA, CDR2 FQGNSA. The participants were between roughly 18 and 100 years old and came from under 25 US areas. Sequenced: PBMCs or T cells enriched from blood (not recorded which). The chain uses TRBV7-2 and TRBJ2-1, with 7 positions matching TRBD1. This sequence was found in a woman in her 40s with acute COVID-19. The CDR3 reads CASSLAVGTAYNEQFF. Written as DNA, the CDR3 is TGTGCCAGCAGCTTAGCGGTTGGGACAGCTTACAATGAGCAGTTCTTC. The variable domain in full, completed from reference TRBV7-2 and TRBJ2-1, reads GAGVSQSPSNKVTEKGKDVELRCDPISGHTALYWYRQSLGQGLEFLIYFQGNSAPDKSGLPSDRFSAERTGGSVSTLTIQRTQQEDSAVYLCASSLAVGTAYNEQFFGPGTRLTVL.